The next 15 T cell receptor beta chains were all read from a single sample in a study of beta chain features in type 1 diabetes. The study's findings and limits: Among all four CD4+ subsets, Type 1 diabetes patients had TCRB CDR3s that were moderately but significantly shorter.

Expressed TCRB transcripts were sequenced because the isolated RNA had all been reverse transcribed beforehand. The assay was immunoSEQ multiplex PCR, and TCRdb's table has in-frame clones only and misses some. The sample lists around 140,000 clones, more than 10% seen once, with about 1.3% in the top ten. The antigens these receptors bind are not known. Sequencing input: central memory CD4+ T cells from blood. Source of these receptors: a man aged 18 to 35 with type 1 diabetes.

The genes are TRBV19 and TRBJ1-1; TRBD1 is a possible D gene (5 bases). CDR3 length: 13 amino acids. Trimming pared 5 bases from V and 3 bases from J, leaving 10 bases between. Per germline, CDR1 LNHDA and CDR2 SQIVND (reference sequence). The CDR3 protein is CASSLARDTEAFF. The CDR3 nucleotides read TGTGCCAGTAGTCTCGCCAGGGACACTGAAGCTTTCTTT.

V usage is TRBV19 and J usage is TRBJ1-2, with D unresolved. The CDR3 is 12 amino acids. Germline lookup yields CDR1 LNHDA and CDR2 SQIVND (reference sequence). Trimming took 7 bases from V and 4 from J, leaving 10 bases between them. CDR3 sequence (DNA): TGTGCCAGTAACCAGGCGTCCTATGGCTACACCTTC. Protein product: CASNQASYGYTF.

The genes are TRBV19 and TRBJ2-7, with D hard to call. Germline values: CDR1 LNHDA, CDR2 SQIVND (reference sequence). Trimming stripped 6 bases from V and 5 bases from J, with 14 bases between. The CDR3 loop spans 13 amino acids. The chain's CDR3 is CASSRPPRDEQYF. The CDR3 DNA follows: TGTGCCAGTAGCCGACCGCCCCGCGACGAGCAGTACTTC.

The CDR3 loop reads CAISPSGQYNEQFF. CDR3 coding DNA: TGTGCCATCTCCCCCTCGGGACAGTACAATGAGCAGTTCTTC. The chain joins TRBV10-3 to TRBJ2-1; 7 nucleotides line up with TRBD1. J lost 4 bases, V lost 8 bases, and 8 bases had no gene match. This CDR3 has 14 residues. The germline CDR1 and CDR2 sequences are ENHRY and SYGVKD.

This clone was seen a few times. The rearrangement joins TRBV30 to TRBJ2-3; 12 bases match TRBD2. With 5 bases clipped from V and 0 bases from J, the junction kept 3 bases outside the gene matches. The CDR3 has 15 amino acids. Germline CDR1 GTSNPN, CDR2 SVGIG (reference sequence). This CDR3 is CAWGLAGYSTDTQYF. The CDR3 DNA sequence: TGTGCCTGGGGACTAGCGGGGTATAGCACAGATACGCAGTATTTT.

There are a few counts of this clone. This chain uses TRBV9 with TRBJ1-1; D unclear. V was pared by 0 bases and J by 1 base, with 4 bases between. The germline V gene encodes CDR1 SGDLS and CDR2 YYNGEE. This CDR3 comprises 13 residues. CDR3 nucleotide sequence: TGTGCCAGCAGCGTAGAGTGGAACACTGAAGCTTTCTTT. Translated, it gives CASSVEWNTEAFF. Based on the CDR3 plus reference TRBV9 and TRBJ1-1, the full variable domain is DSGVTQTPKHLITATGQRVTLRCSPRSGDLSVYWYQQSLDQGLQFLIQYYNGEERAKGNILERFSAQQFPDLHSELNLSSLELGDSALYFCASSVEWNTEAFFGQGTRLTVV.

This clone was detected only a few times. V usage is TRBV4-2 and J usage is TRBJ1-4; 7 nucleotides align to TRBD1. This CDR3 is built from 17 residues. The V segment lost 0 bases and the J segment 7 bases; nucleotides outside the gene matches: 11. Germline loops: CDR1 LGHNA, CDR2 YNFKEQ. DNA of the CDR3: TGTGCCAGCAGCCAAGATTACGAGAGGGGGCACCGTGAAAAACTGTTTTTT. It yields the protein CASSQDYERGHREKLFF.

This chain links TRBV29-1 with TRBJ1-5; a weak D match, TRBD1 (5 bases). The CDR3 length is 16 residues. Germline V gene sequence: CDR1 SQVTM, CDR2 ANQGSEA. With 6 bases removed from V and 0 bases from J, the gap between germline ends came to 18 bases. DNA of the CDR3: TGCAGCGTCATCCCCGGGGCTCCCTATAGCAATCAGCCCCAGCATTTT. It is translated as CSVIPGAPYSNQPQHF.

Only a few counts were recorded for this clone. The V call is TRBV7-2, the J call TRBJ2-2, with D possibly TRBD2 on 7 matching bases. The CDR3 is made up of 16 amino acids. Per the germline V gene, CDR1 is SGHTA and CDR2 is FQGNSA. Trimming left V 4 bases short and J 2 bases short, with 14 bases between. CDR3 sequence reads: CASSWGGQGNTGELFF. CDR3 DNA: TGTGCCAGCAGCTGGGGGGGCCAGGGCAACACCGGGGAGCTGTTTTTT.

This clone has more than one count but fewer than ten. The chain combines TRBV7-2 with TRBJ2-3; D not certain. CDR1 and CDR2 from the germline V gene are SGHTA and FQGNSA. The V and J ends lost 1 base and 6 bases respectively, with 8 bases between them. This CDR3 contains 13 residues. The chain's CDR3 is CASSLGQADTQYF. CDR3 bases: TGTGCCAGCAGCTTAGGTCAGGCTGATACGCAGTATTTT.

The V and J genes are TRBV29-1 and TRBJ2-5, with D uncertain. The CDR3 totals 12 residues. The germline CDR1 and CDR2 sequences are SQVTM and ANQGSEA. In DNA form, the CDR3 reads TGCCTGCTACAGCCCCCAGAGGAGACCCAGTACTTC. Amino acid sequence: CLLQPPEETQYF.

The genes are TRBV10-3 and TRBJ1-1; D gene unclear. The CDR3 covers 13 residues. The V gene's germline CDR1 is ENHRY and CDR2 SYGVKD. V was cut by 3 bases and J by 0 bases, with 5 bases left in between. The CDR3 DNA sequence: TGTGCCATCAGTGATCGAGTGAACACTGAAGCTTTCTTT. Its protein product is CAISDRVNTEAFF.

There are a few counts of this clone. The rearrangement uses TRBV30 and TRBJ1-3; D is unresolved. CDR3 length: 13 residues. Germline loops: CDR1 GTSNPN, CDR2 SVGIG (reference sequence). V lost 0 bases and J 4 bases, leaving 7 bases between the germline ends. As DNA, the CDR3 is TGTGCCTGGAGTGTAACGGAGGGAAACACCATATATTTT. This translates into CAWSVTEGNTIYF.

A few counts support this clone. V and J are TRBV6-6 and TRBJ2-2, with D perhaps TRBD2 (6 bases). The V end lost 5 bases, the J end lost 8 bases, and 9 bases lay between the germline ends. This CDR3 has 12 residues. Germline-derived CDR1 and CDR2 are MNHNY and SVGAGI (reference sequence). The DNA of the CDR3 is TGTGCCAGCAGTCGGAGGGGTGGGGAGCTGTTTTTT. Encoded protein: CASSRRGGELFF.

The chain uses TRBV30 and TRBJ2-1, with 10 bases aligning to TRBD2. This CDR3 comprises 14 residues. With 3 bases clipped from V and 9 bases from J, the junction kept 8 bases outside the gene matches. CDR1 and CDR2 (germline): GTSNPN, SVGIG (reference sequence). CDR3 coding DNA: TGTGCCTGGAGAGGGCTAGCGGGGGATTCTGAGCAGTTCTTC. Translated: CAWRGLAGDSEQFF.